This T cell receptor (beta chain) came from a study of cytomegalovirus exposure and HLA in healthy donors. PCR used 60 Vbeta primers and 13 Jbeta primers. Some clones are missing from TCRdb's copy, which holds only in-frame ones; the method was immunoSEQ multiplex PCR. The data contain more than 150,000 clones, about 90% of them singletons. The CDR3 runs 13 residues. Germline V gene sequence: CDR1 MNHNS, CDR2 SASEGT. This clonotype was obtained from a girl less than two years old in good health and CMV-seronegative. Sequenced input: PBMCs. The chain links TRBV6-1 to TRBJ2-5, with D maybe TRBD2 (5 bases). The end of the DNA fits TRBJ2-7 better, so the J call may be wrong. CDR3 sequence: CASSGGLGYEQYF. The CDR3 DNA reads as TGTGCCAGCAGTGGAGGGTTGGGCTACGAGCAGTACTTC.